This T cell receptor (beta chain) appears in the sequencing data of a study of blood T cell repertoires in COVID-19. In the study overall: The cDNA or gDNA used as material had been derived from T cells, B-cell-depleted T cells, or PBMCs.

Seattle researchers signed up patients amid active infection and tracked them longitudinally. The CDR3 runs 14 residues. Germline lookup yields CDR1 MNHNS and CDR2 SASEGT. V shed 3 bases and J 5 bases; nucleotides not matched to a gene: 6. The method was immunoSEQ multiplex PCR; TCRdb's version includes in-frame clones alone and lacks a portion of them. The sample includes about 250,000 clones, about 90% of them seen just once. This clonotype originated in a young man with COVID-19, enrolled during active disease. The sample taken for sequencing was peripheral blood. The chain has TRBV6-1 and TRBJ2-7; 8 bases line up with TRBD1. This CDR3 reads CASSEDRVRDEQYF. In DNA, the CDR3 is TGTGCCAGCAGTGAGGACAGGGTAAGGGACGAGCAGTACTTC.